This T cell receptor (beta chain) derives from a study of T cell repertoires in cytomegalovirus infection. Study information: Carrying CMV and the relevant HLA type showed in public TCR beta signatures.

TCRdb recomputed calls from the reads with MiXCR, one row per CDR3 protein. Of around 320,000 distinct CDR3 sequences in the sample, more than 8% were seen once. This clonotype was observed a few times. The length of the CDR3 is 12 residues. Trimming took off 5 bases at V and 1 base at J, with 5 bases between the two ends. Germline lookup yields CDR1 MNHEY and CDR2 SVGEGT. This clonotype originated in a human donor in good health (CMV status not recorded). Some clones in this sample may be carry-over from other donors' samples. The V and J genes are TRBV6-2 or TRBV6-3 and TRBJ1-1; D might be TRBD1 (5 bases). The specimen was PBMCs. Here the CDR3 reads CASSGGNTEAFF. CDR3 coding DNA: TGTGCCAGCAGTGGGGGGAACACTGAAGCTTTCTTT.